This T cell receptor beta chain was recorded in a study of post-analysis software for immune sequencing data. Across the whole study: Recorded subtypes: relapsing-remitting, secondary progressive, progressive-relapsing; some patients unannotated. Findings of the study overall: When patients were compared with controls, four or five TRBV segments were more frequent, TRBV5-6, TRBV5-1 and TRBV20-1 among them.

CDR1 LGHNA and CDR2 YSLEER come from the germline V gene. V was pared by 4 bases and J by 4 bases, with 8 bases of the junction left unmatched. There are 15 residues in the CDR3. The TCR beta cDNA libraries contained unique molecular identifiers. TCRdb reanalysed the PCR reads using MiXCR and keeps one entry per CDR3 protein. The sample records about 500,000 distinct CDR3 sequences, 45% being singletons. This clonotype was picked up a small number of times. Its antigen remains unknown. The V call is TRBV4-3, the J call TRBJ1-2; 8 nucleotides agree with TRBD1. The material sequenced was blood. This TCR was recovered from a girl under 18 with multiple sclerosis. In DNA, the CDR3 is TGCGCCAGCAGCCCCGGGACAGGAGGTACCTATGGCTACACCTTC. Amino acid sequence: CASSPGTGGTYGYTF.